This T cell receptor beta chain was identified in a study of blood T cell repertoires in COVID-19. As for the study in general: Samples taken during acute and convalescent COVID-19 were collected in the United States, Italy and Spain. T cells, B-cell-depleted T cells, or PBMCs supplied cDNA or gDNA.

Authors' methods: Counts of nucleated cells, estimated from reference gene primer amplification, were obtained. Assay: immunoSEQ multiplex PCR; the TCRdb copy retains only in-frame clones and omits some. That table supplies the V and J calls and clone size; D and trimming were determined from the DNA. Altogether about 21,000 clones are present, 84% being singletons, with the ten largest covering 3% to 4%. The material sequenced was peripheral blood. This TCR was recovered from a man aged 40-49 years with acute or convalescent COVID-19.

CDR3 sequence (DNA): TGCGCCAGCAGCGGAGGACTAGAATTTCGTCTAGAGACCCAGTACTTC. This gives the protein CASSGGLEFRLETQYF. The chain is built from TRBV5-1 and TRBJ2-5; 7 nucleotides line up with TRBD2. Losses at the gene ends were 4 bases for V and 4 bases for J; bases not matched to a gene: 13. Germline CDR1 is SGHRS and CDR2 is YFSETQ. There are 16 residues in the CDR3.